Shown below are 18 T cell receptor beta chains from a single sample sequenced in a study of shared clonotypes between healthy human individuals. Measured with immunoSEQ multiplex PCR; TCRdb has only the in-frame clones, and not every one. The profile shows some 2,400,000 clones, around 95% of them singletons. Sequencing input: naive CD4+ T cells sorted from blood. Subset denoted: CD45RA+ positively selected. These receptors were collected from a man younger than 30 in good health.

The V call is TRBV18, the J call TRBJ1-1; D gene uncertain. The CDR3 has 15 amino acids. Germline-derived CDR1 and CDR2 are KGHSH and LQKENI. V was trimmed by 3 bases and J by 2 bases, leaving 13 bases between them. The CDR3 reads CASSPPLVINTEAFF. The CDR3 DNA reads as TGTGCCAGCTCACCGCCATTGGTGATTAACACTGAAGCTTTCTTT.

The chain couples TRBV10-3 to TRBJ1-5; perhaps TRBD1 as D (5 bases). Germline V gene sequence: CDR1 ENHRY, CDR2 SYGVKD. CDR3 length equals 18 residues. V was clipped by 3 bases and J by 2 bases, with 20 bases between them. The CDR3 sequence: CAISEPPGSLRGNQPQHF. CDR3 bases: TGTGCCATCAGTGAACCCCCGGGGTCCCTCAGGGGCAATCAGCCCCAGCATTTT.

The rearrangement links TRBV5-1 to TRBJ1-4; D gene unclear. The germline CDR1 and CDR2 sequences are SGHRS and YFSETQ. The CDR3 totals 16 residues. V was trimmed by 0 bases and J by 0 bases, leaving 9 bases between them. CDR3: CASSLVSHATNEKLFF. CDR3 coding DNA: TGCGCCAGCAGCTTGGTTAGTCATGCAACTAATGAAAAACTGTTTTTT.

The chain has TRBV10-1 and TRBJ1-1; D is possibly TRBD1 (5 bases). This CDR3 contains 15 residues. CDR1 is WNHNN and CDR2 is SYGVQD in the germline V gene (reference sequence). V dropped 4 bases and J dropped 3 bases, with 15 bases sitting between them. CDR3 in amino acids: CASSANRFNDTEAFF. DNA of the CDR3: TGCGCCAGCAGTGCGAACAGGTTTAATGACACTGAAGCTTTCTTT.

This sequence joins TRBV7-2 and TRBJ2-3; 9 bases fit TRBD2. CDR1 and CDR2 from the germline V gene are SGHTA and FQGNSA. The length of the CDR3 is 15 residues. V lost 5 bases and J lost 9; bases outside the gene matches: 12. The CDR3 coding sequence is TGTGCCAGCAGCCCGGGTGGTAGCGGGGGAGGCACGCAGTATTTT. Encoded protein: CASSPGGSGGGTQYF.

This clone was seen only once. The chain has TRBV2 and TRBJ2-4, with TRBD2 as a possible D gene (6 bases). Germline CDR1 SNHLY, CDR2 FYNNEI. The CDR3 consists of 15 residues. V gave up 8 bases and J gave up 0 bases, with 14 bases separating them. The CDR3: CASGPYGGAKNIQYF. CDR3 DNA: TGTGCCAGCGGTCCCTACGGGGGAGCCAAAAACATTCAGTACTTC.

The chain has TRBV25-1 and TRBJ1-4; 7 nucleotides match TRBD1. Germline lookup yields CDR1 MGHDK and CDR2 SYGVNS. The CDR3 is 15 amino acids. V was clipped by 4 bases and J by 7 bases; unmatched bases: 9. In nucleotides, the CDR3 is TGTGCCAGCAGTGGACAGGGTATTAAGGGTGAAAAACTGTTTTTT. It is translated as CASSGQGIKGEKLFF.

V gene TRBV9 combines with J gene TRBJ2-5; 12 nucleotides line up with TRBD2. From germline, CDR1 is SGDLS and CDR2 YYNGEE. The V gene end was trimmed by 4 bases and the J gene end by 5 bases; junction bases not matched to a gene: 9. The CDR3 length is 16 residues. The CDR3 DNA reads as TGTGCCAGCAGCCCGACTAGCGGGAGTCTAATGGAGACCCAGTACTTC. It translates to CASSPTSGSLMETQYF.

This sequence joins TRBV6-6 and TRBJ2-7; tentatively, D is TRBD1 (6 bases). The CDR3 totals 15 residues. Germline CDR1 is MNHNY and CDR2 is SVGAGI (reference sequence). Trimming removed 7 bases from V and 3 bases from J, with 19 bases in between. CDR3: CASNLDSAHLYEQYF. CDR3 bases: TGTGCCAGCAATCTGGACAGCGCACACCTCTACGAGCAGTACTTC.

The V call is TRBV11-1, the J call TRBJ2-1; the D is unclear. Germline values: CDR1 SGHAT, CDR2 FQDESV (reference sequence). Trimming took 5 bases from V and 3 from J, leaving 17 bases between them. CDR3 length: 16 residues. CDR3 sequence: CASSRTQTSGYNEQFF. In DNA form, the CDR3 reads TGTGCCAGCAGCCGTACCCAGACCTCTGGCTACAATGAGCAGTTCTTC.

V is TRBV7-2 and J is TRBJ2-7; 13 nucleotides line up with TRBD2. Germline CDR1 and CDR2: SGHTA and FQGNSA. The J segment lost 5 bases and the V segment lost 0 bases, leaving 4 bases of the junction unmatched. CDR3 length equals 16 residues. As DNA, the CDR3 is TGTGCCAGCAGCTTAGCAGGACTAGCGGGAGCACACGAGCAGTACTTC. Translating gives CASSLAGLAGAHEQYF.

Here the CDR3 reads CASSKRLAEETQYF. The CDR3 bases are TGTGCCAGCAGCAAACGACTAGCGGAAGAGACCCAGTACTTC. This chain connects TRBV13 to TRBJ2-5, with TRBD2 matching 9 bases. The germline CDR1 and CDR2 sequences are PRHDT and FYEKMQ (reference sequence). The junction had 4 bases not matched to a gene; V was cut back by 5 bases and J by 3 bases. The CDR3 contains 14 residues.

CDR3 sequence reads: CASCSGVYNEQFF. For the CDR3, the DNA is TGTGCCAGCTGTAGCGGGGTCTACAATGAGCAGTTCTTC. This chain links TRBV6-1 with TRBJ2-1; the match to TRBD2 covers 8 bases. Germline V lookup: CDR1 MNHNS, CDR2 SASEGT. The CDR3 contains 13 residues. V lost 8 bases, J lost 3 bases, and 3 bases stayed unmatched.

The genes are TRBV6-5 and TRBJ1-1, with a tentative D call TRBD1 (6 bases). V was cut by 4 bases and J by 4 bases, with 16 bases left in between. From germline, CDR1 is MNHEY and CDR2 SVGAGI. The CDR3 has 15 amino acids. The chain's CDR3 is CASSLGTGSGTEAFF. CDR3 nucleotides: TGTGCCAGCAGTTTAGGAACAGGGAGCGGCACTGAAGCTTTCTTT.

The rearrangement joins TRBV25-1 to TRBJ1-6; 9 nucleotides agree with TRBD1. Germline V gene data show CDR1 as MGHDK and CDR2 as SYGVNS. This CDR3 is 14 amino acids long. V shed 9 bases and J 9 bases; nucleotides not matched to a gene: 9. CDR3 bases: TGTGCCAGTTCCGGGACAGGGAGACTTTCACCCCTCCACTTT. This translates into CASSGTGRLSPLHF. Using reference TRBV25-1 and TRBJ1-6 for the parts outside the CDR3, the full variable domain is EADIYQTPRYLVIGTGKKITLECSQTMGHDKMYWYQQDPGMELHLIHYSYGVNSTEKGDLSSESTVSRIRTEHFPLTLESARPSHTSQYLCASSGTGRLSPLHFGNGTRLTVT.

The chain links TRBV5-1 to TRBJ2-5; D is possibly TRBD2 (6 bases). V was trimmed by 1 base and J by 1 base, leaving 8 bases between them. The CDR3 runs 14 residues. Looked up from germline, CDR1 is SGHRS and CDR2 is YFSETQ. Written as DNA, the CDR3 is TGCGCCAGCAGCTTGCGCGGGATCCAAGAGACCCAGTACTTC. This translates into CASSLRGIQETQYF. The full variable domain, with the rest looked up from reference TRBV5-1 and TRBJ2-5, is KAGVTQTPRYLIKTRGQQVTLSCSPISGHRSVSWYQQTPGQGLQFLFEYFSETQRNKGNFPGRFSGRQFSNSRSEMNVSTLELGDSALYLCASSLRGIQETQYFGPGTRLLVL.

The chain recombines TRBV11-2 with TRBJ1-2, with 9 bases lining up with TRBD1. With V trimmed by 3 bases and J by 5 bases, 10 bases remained unmatched. This CDR3 region has 16 residues. Germline lookup yields CDR1 SGHAT and CDR2 FQNNGV. CDR3 amino acids: CASSFWGQGRGYGYTF. DNA for the CDR3: TGTGCCAGCAGCTTCTGGGGACAGGGTCGGGGGTATGGCTACACCTTC.

The rearrangement uses TRBV18 and TRBJ2-1; TRBD1 matches at 7 bases. Germline CDR1 and CDR2: KGHSH and LQKENI. The CDR3 loop spans 13 amino acids. V shed 3 bases and J 8 bases; nucleotides not matched to a gene: 4. This CDR3 is CASSPGQIHEQFF. The CDR3 DNA reads TGTGCCAGCTCACCGGGACAGATCCATGAGCAGTTCTTC.